The entry below gives a single T cell receptor beta chain sequence along with its context. Its antigen is undetermined. From germline, CDR1 is SGHKS and CDR2 YYEKEE (reference sequence). Unmatched junction bases numbered 13, after V lost 4 bases and J lost 6 bases. This CDR3 region has 17 residues. With the ViraFEST assay, the study expanded antigen-specific CD4+ T cells using viral peptide pools, then sequenced them. Culturing for roughly 10 days preceded CD4+ T cell isolation. It was between March and December 2020 that the person had a SARS-CoV-2 infection confirmed by PCR. This sample was taken from a study of vaccination effects on CD4 cells after COVID-19. Assay: immunoSEQ multiplex PCR; the TCRdb copy retains only in-frame clones and omits some. The sample lists approximately 20,000 clones; around 70% were seen once.

This sequence was found in a human donor who had a prior SARS-CoV-2 infection. V is TRBV5-5 and J is TRBJ2-2; TRBD1 matches 9 bases. Sample: CD4+ T cells from PBMCs cultured with SARS-CoV-2 spike peptides, taken before COVID-19 vaccination. The CDR3 protein is CASSLRRQGVWAGELFF. The CDR3 DNA reads TGTGCCAGCAGCCTGCGTCGACAGGGGGTATGGGCCGGGGAGCTGTTTTTT.